This TCR beta chain was recorded in a study of vaccination effects on CD4 cells after COVID-19. Libraries were prepared by immunoSEQ multiplex PCR; TCRdb keeps only in-frame clonotypes and omits some of them. Of approximately 70,000 clones listed, less than 80% were seen once; the top ten hold approximately 0.9%. Sequencing was preceded by expansion of antigen-specific CD4+ T cells with viral peptide pools in the ViraFEST assay. Scientists isolated CD4+ T cells after an approximately 11-day culture period ended. Each participant received a vaccine that was either BNT162b2 or mRNA-1273, given as two doses. Wells of roughly 2 million PBMC each were grown with about 9.5 IU/ml IL-2 and about 10 ug/ml peptides. This clone appeared once. Its antigen is undetermined. The germline CDR1 and CDR2 sequences are LNHDA and SQIVND (reference sequence). This CDR3 is 12 amino acids long. The germline V and J ends were trimmed by 8 bases and 2 bases, with 9 bases remaining between them.

The chain is built from TRBV19 and TRBJ1-1; a weak D match, TRBD1 (5 bases). This clonotype originated in a human donor who received a COVID-19 vaccine. Material: CD4+ T cells from PBMCs cultured with HCoV-OC43 spike peptides, obtained after COVID-19 vaccination. Subset here: HCoV-OC43 spike overlapping peptide pool stimulation. DNA of the CDR3: TGTGCCAGTGGGGCAATCAACACTGAAGCTTTCTTT. It translates to CASGAINTEAFF.